This TCR beta chain was recorded in a study of blood T cell repertoires in COVID-19. In the study overall: The study drew acute and convalescent COVID-19 samples from the United States, Italy and Spain. PBMCs, B-cell-depleted T cells, or T cells provided the cDNA or gDNA that made up the material.

CDR3 length equals 13 residues. V lost 2 bases, J lost 3 bases, and 5 bases lay in between. CDR1 and CDR2 from the germline V gene are SGHRS and YFSETQ. As processed by the authors: Reference gene primers were amplified, and this amplification served to estimate nucleated cell counts. TCRdb's table, derived via immunoSEQ multiplex PCR, lists solely in-frame clones and lacks some. That table is the source of V, J and clone size, and D and trimming were worked out from the DNA. The sample yields hundreds of thousands of clones, 82% seen once. The chain links TRBV5-1 to TRBJ2-2; D gene ambiguous. The clonotype originates from a woman in her 70s with acute or convalescent COVID-19. The sequencing input was peripheral blood. The CDR3 DNA reads as TGCGCCAGCAGCTTTTCAGACACCGGGGAGCTGTTTTTT. It yields the protein CASSFSDTGELFF.